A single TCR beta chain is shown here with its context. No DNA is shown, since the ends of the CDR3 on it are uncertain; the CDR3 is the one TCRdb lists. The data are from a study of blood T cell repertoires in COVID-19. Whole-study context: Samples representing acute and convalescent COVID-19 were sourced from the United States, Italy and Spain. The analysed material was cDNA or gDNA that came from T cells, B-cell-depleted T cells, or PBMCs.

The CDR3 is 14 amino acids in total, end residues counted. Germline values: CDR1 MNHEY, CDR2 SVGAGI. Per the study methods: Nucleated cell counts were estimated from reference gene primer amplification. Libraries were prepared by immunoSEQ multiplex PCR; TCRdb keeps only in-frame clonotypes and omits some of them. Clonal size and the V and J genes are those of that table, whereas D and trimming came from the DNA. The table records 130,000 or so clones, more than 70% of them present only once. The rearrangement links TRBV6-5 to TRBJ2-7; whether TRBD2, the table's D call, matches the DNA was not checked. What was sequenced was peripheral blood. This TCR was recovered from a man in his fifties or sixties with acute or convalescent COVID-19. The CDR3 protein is CASSYFGPGREQYF.